This T cell receptor beta chain is from a study of T cells in Graves' hyperthyroidism and ophthalmopathy. Study-level results: The majority of expanded thyroid clonotypes above 0.001 also appeared in blood.

The table lists this clonotype with a few counts. Its matching antigen is unknown. Deletions cut 4 bases from V and 7 bases from J, with 16 bases between. This CDR3 has 14 amino acids. TCR beta CDR3 sequences were amplified from RNA transcripts. The TCR CDR3 first-round RT-PCR relied on the HTBI primer set. In TCRdb, the multiplex PCR reads were re-called with MiXCR into one record per CDR3 protein. The sample holds about half a million distinct CDR3 sequences, around 21% seen once. The rearrangement uses TRBV12-3 or TRBV12-4 and TRBJ1-2; D unclear. The TCR originated in a man aged 18 to 29 with Graves' hyperthyroidism. Material: blood. CDR3: CASSSSRERTGYTF. Written as DNA, the CDR3 is TGTGCCAGCAGTTCCTCGCGGGAAAGGACTGGCTACACCTTC.